Following are 17 T cell receptor beta chains from one sample sequenced in a study of chemoradiotherapy in HPV16-positive cancers. The repertoire was sequenced with immunoSEQ multiplex PCR; TCRdb's copy has only in-frame clones and lacks some. The table lists 2,500 to 3,500 clones, more than 70% of them singletons. The specimen was obtained from a patient who underwent chemoradiotherapy. These receptors originate from a human donor with HPV-associated anogenital cancer.

V usage is TRBV27 and J usage is TRBJ1-1; 9 positions match TRBD1. Trimming removed 5 bases from V and 6 bases from J; junction bases left unmatched: 13. CDR1 and CDR2 (germline): MNHEY, SMNVEV (reference sequence). This CDR3 is built from 16 residues. The CDR3: CASSGRDRAGSAEAFF. The DNA for the CDR3 is TGTGCCAGCAGTGGACGGGACAGGGCGGGTAGCGCTGAAGCTTTCTTT.

The chain is built from TRBV6-5 and TRBJ2-5, with D hard to call. Trimming left V 5 bases short and J 2 bases short, with 9 bases between. Germline CDR1 and CDR2: MNHEY and SVGAGI. The CDR3 contains 13 residues. This CDR3 is CASSIGRQETQYF. In DNA form, the CDR3 reads TGTGCCAGCAGTATTGGGCGGCAAGAGACCCAGTACTTC.

V gene TRBV5-5 combines with J gene TRBJ2-7; D is uncertain. The CDR3 has 13 amino acids. The V gene's germline CDR1 is SGHKS and CDR2 YYEKEE (reference sequence). V shed 1 base and J shed 6 bases, with 11 bases lying between them. The CDR3 spells CASSLSGRTEQYF. The DNA of the CDR3 is TGTGCCAGCAGCTTGAGTGGGCGAACCGAGCAGTACTTC.

This chain uses TRBV5-1 with TRBJ2-7, with D possibly being TRBD2 (6 bases). The CDR3 spans 14 residues. Germline V gene lookup returns CDR1 SGHRS and CDR2 YFSETQ. V was shortened by 5 bases and J by 6 bases, with 18 bases between the two germline ends. The CDR3 nucleotides are TGCGCCAGCAGACCGACATCGGGAGCTGGCGAGCAGTACTTC. Its protein product is CASRPTSGAGEQYF.

The chain couples TRBV9 to TRBJ1-2, with D tentatively TRBD1 (5 bases). Germline V gene sequence: CDR1 SGDLS, CDR2 YYNGEE. Trimming pared 1 base from V and 7 bases from J, leaving 14 bases between. The CDR3 spans 14 residues. The CDR3: CASSVISGGAGYTF. CDR3 DNA: TGTGCCAGCAGCGTAATTTCCGGTGGGGCTGGCTACACCTTC.

V and J are TRBV5-1 and TRBJ1-1; a possible D gene is TRBD1 (5 bases). Germline V CDR1 and CDR2: SGHRS, YFSETQ. The CDR3 has 15 residues. Deletions cut 0 bases from V and 1 base from J, with 10 bases between. The CDR3 loop reads CASSLVGQGNTEAFF. The CDR3 nucleotides read TGCGCCAGCAGCTTGGTCGGGCAGGGGAACACTGAAGCTTTCTTT.

The chain joins TRBV5-6 to TRBJ2-2; no clear D. This CDR3 spans 13 amino acids. Trimming took off 4 bases at V and 4 bases at J, with 8 bases between the two ends. Germline CDR1 reads SGHDT; CDR2 reads YYEEEE. The CDR3 protein is CASSRPGTGELFF. CDR3 bases: TGTGCCAGCAGCCGACCAGGCACCGGGGAGCTGTTTTTT.

The chain recombines TRBV7-9 with TRBJ1-4, with D perhaps TRBD1 (5 bases). The CDR3 loop spans 14 amino acids. CDR1 is SEHNR and CDR2 is FQNEAQ in the germline V gene (reference sequence). The V gene lost 3 bases and the J gene lost 8 bases, with 13 bases spanning the gap. CDR3 protein: CASSFKGAREKLFF. As DNA, the CDR3 is TGTGCCAGCAGCTTTAAAGGGGCCAGGGAAAAACTGTTTTTT.

The gene calls are TRBV6-4 and TRBJ2-3; D gene ambiguous. V shed 4 bases and J shed 2 bases, with 7 bases lying between them. CDR3 size: 13 residues. Germline lookup yields CDR1 MRHNA and CDR2 SNTAGT. The CDR3 DNA follows: TGTGCCAGCAGTGCTAGAGACACAGATACGCAGTATTTT. As protein: CASSARDTDTQYF.

This chain links TRBV19 with TRBJ2-7; D might be TRBD1 (5 bases). The CDR3 covers 13 residues. Germline loops: CDR1 LNHDA, CDR2 SQIVND (reference sequence). Between the trimmed V and J ends, which lost 5 bases and 2 bases, there was a span of 10 bases. The CDR3 DNA follows: TGTGCCAGTAGTTCTGTAGGGGCCTACGAGCAGTACTTC. It is translated as CASSSVGAYEQYF.

A few counts support this clone. This chain connects TRBV19 to TRBJ1-5; no firm D call. V was cut by 7 bases and J by 4 bases, with 8 bases left in between. This CDR3 is 12 amino acids long. Germline V gene lookup returns CDR1 LNHDA and CDR2 SQIVND (reference sequence). The CDR3, as DNA: TGTGCCAGTAAAACCGGGAATCAGCCCCAGCATTTT. It specifies CASKTGNQPQHF.

The table lists this clone with a count of one. This rearrangement joins TRBV18 to TRBJ2-5, with D maybe TRBD2 (6 bases). Germline CDR1 and CDR2: KGHSH and LQKENI. V lost 3 bases and J lost 4, with 12 bases in between. The CDR3 is 14 amino acids. For the CDR3, the DNA is TGTGCCAGCTCACCGTCGGGGGTTGGAGAGACCCAGTACTTC. Translating it yields CASSPSGVGETQYF. Based on the CDR3 plus reference TRBV18 and TRBJ2-5, the full variable domain is NAGVMQNPRHLVRRRGQEARLRCSPMKGHSHVYWYRQLPEEGLKFMVYLQKENIIDESGMPKERFSAEFPKEGPSILRIQQVVRGDSAAYFCASSPSGVGETQYFGPGTRLLVL.

V is TRBV6-1 and J is TRBJ2-2; D is unresolved. CDR1 and CDR2 from the germline V gene are MNHNS and SASEGT. V dropped 2 bases and J dropped 4 bases, with 2 bases sitting between them. The CDR3 runs 12 residues. In DNA, the CDR3 is TGTGCCAGCAGTGAAATCACCGGGGAGCTGTTTTTT. This translates into CASSEITGELFF.

CDR3 loop: CASRGITSPLHF. Written as DNA, the CDR3 is TGTGCCAGCAGGGGGATCACCTCACCCCTCCACTTT. This chain uses TRBV6-1 with TRBJ1-6; D is uncertain. V dropped 6 bases and J dropped 10 bases, with 10 bases sitting between them. This CDR3 comprises 12 residues. The V gene's germline CDR1 is MNHNS and CDR2 SASEGT.

The J gene is TRBJ2-2, the V gene TRBV11-1, with D perhaps TRBD1 or TRBD2 (5 bases each). V was cut by 5 bases and J by 7 bases, with 11 bases left in between. Germline CDR1 SGHAT, CDR2 FQDESV (reference sequence). The CDR3 has 13 amino acids. The CDR3 region is CASSPGRVGELFF. The DNA of the CDR3 is TGTGCCAGCAGCCCAGGGCGGGTCGGGGAGCTGTTTTTT.

The gene calls are TRBV4-3 and TRBJ1-3; D is uncertain. From germline, CDR1 is LGHNA and CDR2 YSLEER. V was pared by 6 bases and J by 4 bases, with 13 bases between. The CDR3 extends over 14 amino acids. In DNA form, the CDR3 reads TGCGCCAGCAGTCACGGAGGCTGGGGAAACACCATATATTTT. Its protein is CASSHGGWGNTIYF.

The chain is built from TRBV30 and TRBJ1-2; D possibly corresponds to TRBD1 (6 bases). V was shortened by 0 bases and J by 7 bases, with 15 bases between the two germline ends. This CDR3 is built from 14 residues. Germline CDR1 and CDR2: GTSNPN and SVGIG (reference sequence). CDR3 DNA: TGTGCCTGGAGTGTTGGGCAGGGGAAGACTGGCTACACCTTC. It encodes CAWSVGQGKTGYTF.